The subject of this entry is one TCR beta chain. The antigen remains unidentified. This sample was included in a study of T cell responses to AZD1222 COVID-19 vaccine. CDR3 length equals 19 residues. Findings of the study overall: White British people made up most donors, females outnumbered males, and clonal diversity was possibly underestimated.

Data came from immunoSEQ multiplex PCR; TCRdb stores just in-frame clones and leaves some out. The sample lists 120,000 to 150,000 clones; approximately 89% were seen once. The J gene is TRBJ1-5, the V gene TRBV12-2; the table assigns TRBD1, which was not confirmed against the DNA. TRBV12-2 is a pseudogene. Sequenced material: peripheral blood, taken 28 days after the second AZD1222 dose. The TCR sequence derives from an adult who received the AZD1222 COVID-19 vaccine. The DNA of the CDR3 is TGTGCAAGTCGCTTAGGCGCAGGGGAGCCTTCCCCCAGCAATCAGCCCCAGCATTTT. Its translation is CASRLGAGEPSPSNQPQHF.